This T cell receptor (beta chain) is drawn from a study of identical twins. Using its own MiXCR run on the 5' RACE reads, TCRdb lists one record per CDR3 protein. The sample holds approximately 1.8 million distinct CDR3 sequences, around 29% seen once. The CDR3 loop spans 14 amino acids. V dropped 3 bases and J dropped 4 bases, with 12 bases sitting between them. Germline V gives CDR1 SEHNR, CDR2 FQNEAQ (reference sequence). The gene calls are TRBV7-9 and TRBJ1-2, with D maybe TRBD1 (5 bases). Sequencing input: cord blood. The origin of this receptor is a newborn girl in good health. In DNA, the CDR3 is TGTGCCAGCAGCTTGGGTGGGACGGTCTATGGCTACACCTTC. Its translation is CASSLGGTVYGYTF.